These 14 T cell receptor beta chains share one sample of origin, sequenced in a study of Graves' ophthalmopathy and Graves' hyperthyroidism. RNA transcripts served as template for amplifying TCR beta CDR3 sequences. The first round was an RT-PCR with HTBI primers, and the second round was a multiplex PCR. One entry per CDR3 protein, called by TCRdb with MiXCR from the multiplex PCR reads. The sample gives 740,000 or so distinct CDR3 sequences, roughly 40% of which show up once; roughly 45% is in the top ten. Sequences were obtained from peripheral blood. These receptors came from an adult man with Graves' ophthalmopathy.

This clonotype was recorded once. The chain couples TRBV4-1 to TRBJ1-2; unclear D gene. Germline loops: CDR1 MGHRA, CDR2 YSYEKL. V was shortened by 1 base and J by 0 bases, with 12 bases between the two germline ends. The CDR3 spans 16 residues. CDR3 region: CASSQGVEGANYGYTF. In DNA, the CDR3 is TGCGCCAGCAGCCAAGGGGTTGAAGGCGCTAACTATGGCTACACCTTC.

This clonotype was seen once. The rearrangement joins TRBV25-1 to TRBJ1-4; D remains unclear. CDR1 MGHDK and CDR2 SYGVNS come from the germline V gene. V was pared by 1 base and J by 16 bases, with 25 bases between. The CDR3 has 16 amino acids. CDR3: CASSESGEAGDPKKFF. The CDR3 nucleotides are TGTGCCAGCAGTGAATCTGGGGAGGCTGGGGATCCCAAAAAGTTTTTT.

In regard to this clonotype: A much larger clone sits a single nucleotide away, making a read error possible. This rearrangement joins TRBV7-9 to TRBJ1-1, with D perhaps matching TRBD1 (6 bases). This CDR3 comprises 14 residues. The germline V and J ends were trimmed by 7 bases and 3 bases, with 15 bases remaining between them. Germline CDR1 is SEHNR and CDR2 is FQNEAQ (reference sequence). In DNA form, the CDR3 reads TGTGCCAGCAAAAAACAGGGAGGTGACACTGAAGCTTTCTTT. Its protein is CASKKQGGDTEAFF.

V usage is TRBV12-3 or TRBV12-4 and J usage is TRBJ1-4, with a possible D match to TRBD1 (5 bases). V shed 8 bases and J shed 0 bases, with 16 bases lying between them. The CDR3 length is 16 residues. CDR3 sequence (DNA): TGTGCCAGCGGGGGGAACCCCTTTGCAACTAATGAAAAACTGTTTTTT. This encodes CASGGNPFATNEKLFF.

The chain joins TRBV25-1 to TRBJ2-6, with D possibly TRBD2 on 7 matching bases. This CDR3 region has 16 residues. CDR1 and CDR2 from the germline V gene are MGHDK and SYGVNS. V lost 0 bases and J lost 4, with 10 bases in between. Written as DNA, the CDR3 is TGTGCCAGCAGTGAATATCGGGGGGCAGGGGCCAACGTCCTGACTTTC. Translated: CASSEYRGAGANVLTF.

This clonotype was recorded only once. The gene calls are TRBV20-1 and TRBJ1-2, with no clear D. CDR1 and CDR2 from the germline V gene are DFQATT and SNEGSKA (reference sequence). The CDR3 sequence is 16 residues long. V was cut by 6 bases and J by 8 bases, with 28 bases left in between. The CDR3 loop is CSAPSQEEWVVEGYTF. In nucleotides, the CDR3 is TGCAGTGCCCCGAGCCAGGAGGAGTGGGTGGTAGAGGGCTACACCTTC.

About this clonotype: A much larger clone lies a single base off, so this may be a read error. The chain carries TRBV20-1 and TRBJ1-2; the D is unclear. The CDR3 sequence is 12 residues long. Trimming shortened V by 3 bases and J by 6 bases, and 11 bases separated the two germline ends. Germline V gene data show CDR1 as DFQATT and CDR2 as SNEGSKA (reference sequence). This CDR3 is CSASMEEDGYTF. DNA of the CDR3: TGCAGTGCTAGCATGGAAGAGGATGGCTACACCTTC.

A note on this clonotype: This could be a read error, since a much larger clone is one nucleotide away. The J gene is TRBJ1-1, the V gene TRBV7-2; D uncertain. Germline assignment: CDR1 SGHTA and CDR2 FQGNSA. The length of the CDR3 is 13 residues. V was cut by 5 bases and J by 5 bases, with 12 bases left in between. CDR3 bases: TGTGCCAGCAGCGAAGCAGCGGAGACTGAAGCTTTCTTT. Translated, it gives CASSEAAETEAFF. The full variable domain, rest sourced from reference TRBV7-2 and TRBJ1-1, is GAGVSQSPSNKVTEKGKDVELRCDPISGHTALYWYRQSLGQGLEFLIYFQGNSAPDKSGLPSDRFSAERTGGSVSTLTIQRTQQEDSAVYLCASSEAAETEAFFGQGTRLTVV.

The chain combines TRBV5-1 with TRBJ2-5; 7 nucleotides match TRBD2. This CDR3 is 13 amino acids long. The germline gives CDR1 SGHRS, CDR2 YFSETQ. J was trimmed by 3 bases and V by 5 bases; bases with no gene match: 4. The CDR3 nucleotides read TGCGCCAGCAGTCCCGGGACTAAAGAGACCCAGTACTTC. It yields the protein CASSPGTKETQYF.

The chain uses TRBV15 and TRBJ2-5, with a possible D match to TRBD1 (6 bases). The germline V and J ends were trimmed by 0 bases and 5 bases, with 10 bases remaining between them. The length of the CDR3 is 14 residues. CDR1 LNHNV and CDR2 YYDKDF come from the germline V gene (reference sequence). The CDR3 bases are TGTGCCACCAGCAGAGAAGCAGGGGAGGAGACCCAGTACTTC. Amino acids: CATSREAGEETQYF.

This clonotype occurred many times. V usage is TRBV15 and J usage is TRBJ2-7; D is uncertain. Trimming pared 0 bases from V and 2 bases from J, leaving 8 bases between. The CDR3 has 14 amino acids. CDR1 and CDR2 from the germline V gene are LNHNV and YYDKDF (reference sequence). The CDR3 DNA sequence: TGTGCCACCAGCAGAGATCTGTTAACCTACGAGCAGTACTTC. It encodes CATSRDLLTYEQYF.

The rearrangement uses TRBV7-2 and TRBJ2-7; a possible D gene is TRBD1 (7 bases). The CDR3 extends over 15 amino acids. Trimming stripped 3 bases from V and 3 bases from J, with 15 bases between. The germline gives CDR1 SGHTA, CDR2 FQGNSA. CDR3 coding DNA: TGTGCCAGCAGCTTCGCGGGACAGCAAAACTACGAGCAGTACTTC. Protein: CASSFAGQQNYEQYF.

This clonotype was seen many times. V usage is TRBV2 and J usage is TRBJ2-5; TRBD2 aligns across 9 bases. J lost 3 bases, V lost 1 base, and 9 bases had no gene match. The CDR3 has 17 residues. CDR1 and CDR2 from the germline V gene are SNHLY and FYNNEI. In DNA form, the CDR3 reads TGTGCCAGCAGTGAAGATCCTAGCGGGACTTACGAAGAGACCCAGTACTTC. This translates into CASSEDPSGTYEETQYF.

This clonotype has ten or more counts. The chain has TRBV2 and TRBJ2-5; no clear D gene. Germline values: CDR1 SNHLY, CDR2 FYNNEI. Between the trimmed V and J ends, which lost 4 bases and 7 bases, there was a span of 13 bases. The CDR3 is 13 residues long. The CDR3 is CASSVNDPLTQYF. Written as DNA, the CDR3 is TGTGCCAGCAGTGTGAACGACCCCTTGACCCAGTACTTC.